Below are 11 T cell receptor beta chains sequenced from a single sample in a study of blood T cell repertoires in COVID-19. Method: immunoSEQ multiplex PCR; TCRdb's copy keeps in-frame clones and lacks some. The sample gives over 75,000 clones, around 80% of which show up once; about 10% is in the top ten. The sample comprised peripheral blood. Every receptor here comes from a man between 65 and 85 years old with acute or convalescent COVID-19.

Written as DNA, the CDR3 is TGTGCCAGCAGCCAAGGAGCCTACGAGCAGTACTTC. Its protein is CASSQGAYEQYF. This chain uses TRBV3-1 (or the pseudogene TRBV3-2) with TRBJ2-7, with D hard to call. There are 12 residues in the CDR3. From germline, CDR1 is LGHDT and CDR2 YNNKEL (reference sequence). V was pared by 1 base and J by 2 bases, with 3 bases between.

J is TRBJ2-2 and V is TRBV7-9; no definite D call. Trimming took 3 bases from V and 0 from J, leaving 8 bases between them. The CDR3 has 15 residues. CDR1 and CDR2 (germline): SEHNR, FQNEAQ (reference sequence). CDR3 sequence reads: CASSLVAANTGELFF. As DNA, the CDR3 is TGTGCCAGCAGCTTGGTCGCGGCGAACACCGGGGAGCTGTTTTTT. Together with reference TRBV7-9 and TRBJ2-2, the CDR3 gives the full variable domain: DTGVSQNPRHKITKRGQNVTFRCDPISEHNRLYWYRQTLGQGPEFLTYFQNEAQLEKSRLLSDRFSAERPKGSFSTLEIQRTEQGDSAMYLCASSLVAANTGELFFGEGSRLTVL.

This chain connects TRBV5-1 to TRBJ2-3; D might be TRBD2 (6 bases). Trimming pared 0 bases from V and 2 bases from J, leaving 10 bases between. The CDR3 is 15 amino acids. CDR1 is SGHRS and CDR2 is YFSETQ in the germline V gene. Written as DNA, the CDR3 is TGCGCCAGCAGCTTGGCGGCGGGGAACACAGATACGCAGTATTTT. Amino acid sequence: CASSLAAGNTDTQYF.

The rearrangement links TRBV5-6 to TRBJ1-4, with D uncertain. The CDR3 covers 15 residues. V gave up 2 bases and J gave up 5 bases, with 13 bases separating them. Germline V gives CDR1 SGHDT, CDR2 YYEEEE. The CDR3 DNA follows: TGTGCCAGCAGCTTATCGGGTGCACCCAATGAAAAACTGTTTTTT. Translation: CASSLSGAPNEKLFF.

This chain uses TRBV6-2 or TRBV6-3 with TRBJ2-1, with 8 nucleotides matching TRBD2. V trimming: 2 bases; J trimming: 0 bases; junction bases outside the gene matches: 12. The CDR3 is 19 residues long. Germline V gene lookup returns CDR1 MNHEY and CDR2 SVGEGT. CDR3 DNA: TGTGCCAGCAGTTACCCCCTCGACGGGAGGGCTCTCTCCTACAATGAGCAGTTCTTC. Translation: CASSYPLDGRALSYNEQFF.

This rearrangement joins TRBV20-1 to TRBJ1-1; D may be TRBD1 (5 bases). Germline values: CDR1 DFQATT, CDR2 SNEGSKA (reference sequence). The CDR3 length is 14 residues. With 3 bases removed from V and 8 bases from J, the gap between germline ends came to 19 bases. Here the CDR3 reads CSASRAGLGSEAFF. For the CDR3, the DNA is TGCAGTGCTAGTCGGGCAGGGCTAGGGTCGGAAGCTTTCTTT.

The chain employs TRBV30 and TRBJ2-1; the D is unclear. The CDR3 runs 12 residues. The ends were cut back, 3 bases at V and 9 bases at J, with 12 bases in the middle. Germline CDR1 is GTSNPN and CDR2 is SVGIG (reference sequence). The CDR3: CAWSRKLTEQFF. CDR3 DNA: TGTGCCTGGAGCCGTAAGCTCACTGAGCAGTTCTTC. Looking up the rest from reference TRBV30 and TRBJ2-1 gives the full variable domain: SQTIHQWPATLVQPVGSPLSLECTVEGTSNPNLYWYRQAAGRGLQLLFYSVGIGQISSEVPQNLSASRPQDRQFILSSKKLLLSDSGFYLCAWSRKLTEQFFGPGTRLTVL.

This clone was recorded once. The V call is TRBV30, the J call TRBJ1-6; D gene unclear. The CDR3 is made up of 13 amino acids. Germline CDR1 reads GTSNPN; CDR2 reads SVGIG (reference sequence). V lost 4 bases to trimming and J lost 3 bases, with 7 bases between them. The CDR3 is CAWTRGYNSPLHF. In nucleotides, the CDR3 is TGTGCCTGGACTCGGGGCTATAATTCACCCCTCCACTTT.

The rearrangement uses TRBV7-3 and TRBJ2-2; 15 bases are shared with TRBD2. The length of the CDR3 is 17 residues. Trimming took 7 bases from V and 6 from J; bases not matched to a gene: 9. CDR1 is SGHTA, CDR2 FQGTGA, per germline. The CDR3 nucleotides are TGTGCCAGCACCCCTGGACTAGCGGGGGGGCTCCCCGGGGAGCTGTTTTTT. Translated: CASTPGLAGGLPGELFF.

The V and J genes are TRBV7-8 and TRBJ2-1; 7 nucleotides agree with TRBD2. This CDR3 contains 15 residues. CDR1 is SGHVS, CDR2 FQNEAQ, per germline. V trimming: 5 bases; J trimming: 8 bases; junction bases outside the gene matches: 12. DNA of the CDR3: TGTGCCAGCAGCCGGAGGGCGGGAGCCGGCTATGAGCAGTTCTTC. Translated, it gives CASSRRAGAGYEQFF.

This chain links TRBV7-2 with TRBJ1-4; 7 nucleotides match TRBD1. Germline V CDR1 and CDR2: SGHTA, FQGNSA. The junction had 4 bases not matched to a gene; V was cut back by 5 bases and J by 4 bases. The CDR3 loop spans 14 amino acids. DNA of the CDR3: TGTGCCAGCAGCAAATCAGGGGGTAATGAAAAACTGTTTTTT. This gives the protein CASSKSGGNEKLFF.